These T cell receptor beta chains were read from a single sample in a study of shared clonotypes between healthy human individuals. Assay: immunoSEQ multiplex PCR; the TCRdb copy retains only in-frame clones and omits some. The sample lists approximately 2.3 million clones, 80% to 95% occurring once. The sequencing input was naive CD4+ T cells from PBMCs. These receptors came from a man aged 18 to 30 in good health. Some clones in this sample may be carry-over from other donors' samples. CDR3s include the opening cysteine and the closing phenylalanine or tryptophan. Fields, in order: D gene, J gene, V gene, clone size, CDR3 DNA, CDR3 protein. D genes are given only for firm matches. For some rows the clone size is stated as once, few or many, or as a class when expanded; others skip it.

>-|TRBJ2-5|TRBV11-2|-
TGTGCCAGCAGCTTAGAGAGGCGGGGAGGCCAAGAGACCCAGTACTTC
CASSLERRGGQETQYF
>TRBD2|TRBJ2-7|TRBV7-2|-
TGTGCCAGCAGCCGAATACTAGCGGGACATCCCTACGAGCAGTACTTC
CASSRILAGHPYEQYF
>TRBD2|TRBJ2-7|TRBV6-5|once
TGTGCCAGCAGTTACGCCCTAGCGGGAACCTACGAGCAGTACTTC
CASSYALAGTYEQYF
>-|TRBJ1-1|TRBV14|few
TGTGCCAGCAGTTACGGAACTTCGGCAGCTTTCTTT
CASSYGTSAAFF
>-|TRBJ2-1|TRBV7-3|once
TGTGCCAGCAGCTTACCCCGGGCGACGGAGCAGTTCTTC
CASSLPRATEQFF
>TRBD1|TRBJ1-5|TRBV5-4|-
TGTGCCAGCAGCTCCGGGACAGGGCAGGGTCAGCCCCAGCATTTT
CASSSGTGQGQPQHF
>-|TRBJ2-7|TRBV5-1|once
TGCGCCAGCAGCTTGCAGGGAGCGGGTGCGAACTACGAGCAGTACTTC
CASSLQGAGANYEQYF
>TRBD2|TRBJ2-1|TRBV27|-
TGTGCCAGCAGTTCTCCTCATAGCGGGAGGGCCGTTGGTGAGCAGTTCTTC
CASSSPHSGRAVGEQFF
>-|TRBJ2-7|TRBV6-6|-
TGTGCCAGCACTATACTAACGGCGGGCGGGGTCCACGAGCAGTACTTC
CASTILTAGGVHEQYF
>-|TRBJ2-7|TRBV28|-
TGTGCCAGCAGTCTTCCACTAACTCCCTACGAGCAGTACTTC
CASSLPLTPYEQYF
>TRBD2|TRBJ2-2|TRBV18|once
TGTGCCAGCTCACCCCTCTCGGGACTAGGTGTCCCCGGGGAGCTGTTTTTT
CASSPLSGLGVPGELFF
>TRBD2|TRBJ2-7|TRBV5-1|-
TGCGCCAGCAGCTTGATCTCTGGGACTAGCGATAGATACGAGCAGTACTTC
CASSLISGTSDRYEQYF
>-|TRBJ2-1|TRBV15|-
TGTGCCACCAGCAGAGATTGGGGTGAGCAGTTCTTC
CATSRDWGEQFF
>TRBD1|TRBJ1-2|TRBV2|-
TGTGCCAGCAGTGAAGCGGGACAGGGGCAGAGTGGCTACACCTTC
CASSEAGQGQSGYTF
>TRBD1|TRBJ1-1|TRBV19|-
TGTGCCAGTAGTGTCCGGACAGGGAACACTGAAGCTTTCTTT
CASSVRTGNTEAFF
>-|TRBJ1-1|TRBV18|-
TGTGCCAGCTCACCAACAATACAGGGAAACACTGAAGCTTTCTTT
CASSPTIQGNTEAFF
>TRBD1|TRBJ2-3|TRBV5-6|-
TGTGCCAGCAGCCCCGGGACAGGGGGAACAGATACGCAGTATTTT
CASSPGTGGTDTQYF
>TRBD1|TRBJ2-6|TRBV19|once
TGTGCCAGTAGTGGGACAGGCTTATACTCTGGGGCCAACGTCCTGACTTTC
CASSGTGLYSGANVLTF
>-|TRBJ2-1|TRBV6-5|-
TGTGCCAGCAGTCGGGAGACCCCCTACAATGAGCAGTTCTTC
CASSRETPYNEQFF
>-|TRBJ1-4|TRBV4-2|-
TGTGCCAGCAGCCAAGAGAGGGTACGCCGGCCTAATGAAAAACTGTTTTTT
CASSQERVRRPNEKLFF
>-|TRBJ1-1|TRBV7-2|-
TGTGCCAGCAGCCCTGCGGGGGTGAACACTGAAGCTTTCTTT
CASSPAGVNTEAFF
>TRBD1|TRBJ1-1|TRBV30|-
TGTGCCTGGGGTTCGGGGGGCGGACAGGGTCAGACTGAAGCTTTCTTT
CAWGSGGGQGQTEAFF
>-|TRBJ2-7|TRBV7-2|-
TGTGCCAGCAGCTTAGGGGGGGTCCCTACGTACGAGCAGTACTTC
CASSLGGVPTYEQYF
>-|TRBJ1-1|TRBV28|-
TGTGCCACCTCGGGACATCCCGGAGAAACTGAAGCTTTCTTT
CATSGHPGETEAFF
>TRBD1|TRBJ2-1|TRBV9|few
TGTGCCAGCAGCGTAGACAGGGGCTCCTACAATGAGCAGTTCTTC
CASSVDRGSYNEQFF
>-|TRBJ2-1|TRBV7-7|-
TGTGCCAGCAGCACCGACAGCCGGGGAAGGCGGTTCTTC
CASSTDSRGRRFF
>-|TRBJ1-4|TRBV29-1|-
TGCAGCGTTGATTACGACGCGGAGGCGAGATTGCGAAAACTGTTTTTT
CSVDYDAEARLRKLFF
>-|TRBJ2-7|TRBV9|-
TGTGCCAGCAGCGTAGGGGGAACCTACGAGCAGTACTTC
CASSVGGTYEQYF
>-|TRBJ2-2|TRBV4-2|-
TGTGCCAGCAGCCAAGAGCCCCTGAAGGCCTCGGGGACCGGGGAGCTGTTTTTT
CASSQEPLKASGTGELFF
>-|TRBJ2-7|TRBV7-2|-
TGTGCCAGCAGCTTAGTTCAGCTGTCGAGAGAGCAGTACTTC
CASSLVQLSREQYF
>-|TRBJ1-3|TRBV7-2|-
TGTGCCAGCAGCTTAGCGAGGGGAACTGGAAACACCATATATTTT
CASSLARGTGNTIYF
>-|TRBJ2-3|TRBV7-6|-
TGTGCCAGCAGCCCGGGGGCAGATACGCAGTATTTT
CASSPGADTQYF
>-|TRBJ2-7|TRBV5-1|-
TGCGCCAGCAGCTTAGTCGCGGGGTCCTACGAGCAGTACTTC
CASSLVAGSYEQYF
>TRBD1|TRBJ1-1|TRBV11-2|-
TGTGCCAGCAGCTGGGATGGACAGGGGGTGAACACTGAAGCTTTCTTT
CASSWDGQGVNTEAFF
>-|TRBJ2-2|TRBV28|-
TGTGCCAGCAGTACCGGGTCGAAGAACACCGGGGAGCTGTTTTTT
CASSTGSKNTGELFF
>-|TRBJ2-1|TRBV5-1|-
TGCGCCAGCAGCCTTGGGCCAAGGAGCAGATACAATGAGCAGTTCTTC
CASSLGPRSRYNEQFF
>-|TRBJ1-4|TRBV30|-
TGTGCCTGGCAGGCGACAGCCCCTAAACTGTTTTTT
CAWQATAPKLFF